The 14 T cell receptor beta chains below all came from one sample that was sequenced in a study of beta chain features in type 1 diabetes. The whole isolated RNA underwent reverse transcription, so sequencing captured expressed TCRB transcripts. TCRdb's copy holds only in-frame clones and misses some; the assay was immunoSEQ multiplex PCR. The table records around 430,000 clones, approximately 31% of them present only once. What was sequenced was naive CD4+ T cells from blood. The receptors shown here come from a man aged 18 to 30 in good health.

The sample holds a few counts of this clone. This chain connects TRBV28 to TRBJ2-5; 7 bases map to TRBD1. The CDR3 has 13 amino acids. CDR1 and CDR2 (germline): MDHEN, SYDVKM. J was trimmed by 1 base and V by 6 bases; bases with no gene match: 2. The CDR3 region is CASRPGGQETQYF. The CDR3 DNA is TGTGCCAGCAGACCAGGGGGCCAAGAGACCCAGTACTTC.

This sequence joins TRBV30 and TRBJ2-1, with 7 positions matching TRBD1. V was clipped by 0 bases and J by 7 bases; unmatched bases: 6. CDR1 is GTSNPN and CDR2 is SVGIG in the germline V gene (reference sequence). This CDR3 is 14 amino acids long. CDR3 region: CAWSVGGVINEQFF. Here the CDR3 DNA reads TGTGCCTGGAGTGTAGGGGGCGTAATAAATGAGCAGTTCTTC.

This clone was observed a handful of times. The genes are TRBV5-6 and TRBJ2-7, with TRBD2 matching over 7 bases. V was clipped by 4 bases and J by 0 bases; unmatched bases: 10. Germline V gene data show CDR1 as SGHDT and CDR2 as YYEEEE. CDR3 length equals 16 residues. CDR3 amino acids: CASSPRGSGPSYEQYF. In DNA form, the CDR3 reads TGTGCCAGCAGCCCGAGGGGTAGCGGGCCCTCCTACGAGCAGTACTTC.

The J gene is TRBJ2-3, the V gene TRBV27; no firm D call. The V gene's germline CDR1 is MNHEY and CDR2 SMNVEV (reference sequence). The germline V and J ends were trimmed by 3 bases and 4 bases, with 17 bases remaining between them. The CDR3 is made up of 16 amino acids. The CDR3 sequence is CASSFLTGRASDTQYF. The CDR3 bases are TGTGCCAGCAGTTTCTTAACTGGAAGGGCTTCAGATACGCAGTATTTT.

This sequence joins TRBV29-1 and TRBJ2-5; possibly TRBD1 or TRBD2 for D (5 bases each). The germline CDR1 and CDR2 sequences are SQVTM and ANQGSEA. Between the trimmed V and J ends, which lost 6 bases and 5 bases, there was a span of 16 bases. This CDR3 region has 13 residues. The CDR3 sequence is CSVDGGIGETQYF. DNA of the CDR3: TGCAGCGTCGATGGGGGAATCGGCGAGACCCAGTACTTC. Full variable domain (outside the CDR3, taken from reference TRBV29-1 and TRBJ2-5): SAVISQKPSRDICQRGTSLTIQCQVDSQVTMMFWYRQQPGQSLTLIATANQGSEATYESGFVIDKFPISRPNLTFSTLTVSNMSPEDSSIYLCSVDGGIGETQYFGPGTRLLVL.

CDR3 sequence (DNA): TGTGCCAGCAGCTTAGAGGGACAGGGCACAGATACGCAGTATTTT. As protein: CASSLEGQGTDTQYF. The V call is TRBV11-3, the J call TRBJ2-3; TRBD1 matches 8 bases. J lost 1 base, V lost 0 bases, and 0 bases had no gene match. The CDR3 extends over 15 amino acids. CDR1 is SGHNT, CDR2 YENEEA, per germline.

The rearrangement joins TRBV2 to TRBJ2-2; D may be TRBD2 (5 bases). Germline lookup yields CDR1 SNHLY and CDR2 FYNNEI. The CDR3 covers 13 residues. Trimming removed 8 bases from V and 11 bases from J, with 18 bases in between. CDR3 sequence reads: CASQIDPRGELFF. The CDR3 nucleotides are TGTGCCAGCCAAATAGACCCCCGGGGAGAGCTGTTTTTT.

The chain uses TRBV15 and TRBJ2-7; 11 bases are a match to TRBD2. The V segment lost 0 bases and the J segment 2 bases; nucleotides outside the gene matches: 15. Germline lookup yields CDR1 LNHNV and CDR2 YYDKDF (reference sequence). The CDR3 is 20 residues long. The CDR3 bases are TGTGCCACCAGCAGAGATCACGGTGGTATAGCGGGAGGGCCGCCCTACGAGCAGTACTTC. Translated: CATSRDHGGIAGGPPYEQYF.

This clone was observed once. This sequence joins TRBV5-1 and TRBJ2-7, with D perhaps given as TRBD1 or TRBD2 (5 bases each). The CDR3 covers 15 residues. The germline V gene encodes CDR1 SGHRS and CDR2 YFSETQ. Trimming left V 3 bases short and J 3 bases short, with 16 bases between. The DNA for the CDR3 is TGCGCCAGCAGCTCGCCGGGACGGCCCAACTACGAGCAGTACTTC. Translated, it gives CASSSPGRPNYEQYF.

The chain uses TRBV7-6 and TRBJ2-7; 14 bases map to TRBD2. The CDR3 extends over 19 amino acids. With V trimmed by 4 bases and J by 2 bases, 13 bases remained unmatched. The germline V gene has CDR1 SGHVS and CDR2 FNYEAQ. CDR3 in DNA: TGTGCCAGCAGCTCCTCCTTTGGGACTAGCGGGAGAGTAGCCTACGAGCAGTACTTC. This sequence encodes CASSSSFGTSGRVAYEQYF.

The table lists this clone with a few counts. The rearrangement joins TRBV14 to TRBJ2-1; 8 nucleotides line up with TRBD2. This CDR3 contains 17 residues. Germline-derived CDR1 and CDR2 are SGHDN and FVKESK. J gave up 6 bases and V 1 base, and 11 bases lay outside the gene matches. In nucleotides, the CDR3 is TGTGCCAGCAGCCAAGGGACTGCGGGAGGTTACCTCAATGAGCAGTTCTTC. This translates into CASSQGTAGGYLNEQFF.

V is TRBV13 and J is TRBJ2-3; D might be TRBD2 (7 bases). V lost 5 bases and J lost 0, with 12 bases in between. The CDR3 is made up of 15 amino acids. CDR1 is PRHDT, CDR2 FYEKMQ, per germline (reference sequence). In DNA, the CDR3 is TGTGCCAGCAGCCCGGGGGGCCGAAGCACAGATACGCAGTATTTT. This translates into CASSPGGRSTDTQYF.

The chain combines TRBV5-6 with TRBJ2-7; weak D call: TRBD1 (6 bases). The CDR3 sequence is 13 residues long. V lost 4 bases to trimming and J lost 4 bases, with 12 bases between them. In germline, CDR1 is SGHDT, CDR2 YYEEEE. As DNA, the CDR3 is TGTGCCAGCAGCCTCCGGACAGTTTACGAGCAGTACTTC. Translating gives CASSLRTVYEQYF.

This clone was detected ten times or more. The chain is built from TRBV14 and TRBJ2-1; D is perhaps TRBD1 (6 bases). This CDR3 has 15 amino acids. Trimming shortened V by 5 bases and J by 5 bases, and 16 bases separated the two germline ends. Germline loops: CDR1 SGHDN, CDR2 FVKESK. The CDR3 DNA sequence: TGTGCCAGCAGCTTCACAGGGTGGAGGCACAATGAGCAGTTCTTC. It codes for CASSFTGWRHNEQFF. Together with reference TRBV14 and TRBJ2-1, the CDR3 gives the full variable domain: EAGVTQFPSHSVIEKGQTVTLRCDPISGHDNLYWYRRVMGKEIKFLLHFVKESKQDESGMPNNRFLAERTGGTYSTLKVQPAELEDSGVYFCASSFTGWRHNEQFFGPGTRLTVL.